A selection of T cell receptor beta chains follows, all from one sample in a study of human T cells and chemical hapten exposure. From the RACE reads, TCRdb called clonotypes with MiXCR, one entry per CDR3 protein. The sample holds some 350,000 distinct CDR3 sequences; about 6.9% are singletons and the top ten take about 6%. Sequences were derived from whole blood, sampled in connection with sensitization to the hapten diphenylcyclopropenone (DPC). The receptors originated from a woman younger than 30 with alopecia areata. Some clones in this sample may be carry-over from other donors' samples. Both conserved end residues are part of each CDR3. The D gene is left open where the match is weak. The size of a clone is reported for some rows only, either as once, few or many, or as a class for expanded clones.

size	V	J	D	DNA	CDR3
many	TRBV3-1	TRBJ1-6	-	TGTGCCAGCAGCCAAAGGAGCTCCTATAATTCACCCCTCCACTTT	CASSQRSSYNSPLHF
few	TRBV6-5	TRBJ1-1	-	TGTGCCAGCAGCCAAGAGGGGAGTGAAGTAGCTTTCTTT	CASSQEGSEVAFF
few	TRBV29-1	TRBJ1-1	-	TGCAGCGGTAGGGAGGCCGCTGAAGCTTTCTTT	CSGREAAEAFF
few	TRBV4-3	TRBJ2-2	TRBD2	TGCGCCAGCAGCCGGTCTAGCGGGGGGGCCGGAACCGGGGAGCTGTTTTTT	CASSRSSGGAGTGELFF
few	TRBV28	TRBJ1-5	-	TGTGCCAGCAATGCGCCAGGGGCCGATCAGCCCCAGCATTTT	CASNAPGADQPQHF
-	TRBV7-2	TRBJ2-3	-	TGTGCCAGCAGGCGTACACAACAGGAAACAGATACGCAGTATTTT	CASRRTQQETDTQYF
many	TRBV6-1	TRBJ1-5	TRBD1	TGTGCCAGCACCCCCCGGACAGGGGGCGTTTTGGCCCGCAATCAGCCCCAGCATTTT	CASTPRTGGVLARNQPQHF
few	TRBV6-5	TRBJ2-3	-	TGTGCCAGCAGTCGCGGGGTTACAGGAGATACGCAGTATTTT	CASSRGVTGDTQYF
-	TRBV12-3/TRBV12-4	TRBJ2-3	TRBD1	TGTGCCAGCCTAACTGGGACAGTGTTTGTAGATACGCAGTATTTT	CASLTGTVFVDTQYF
few	TRBV7-2	TRBJ2-3	TRBD2	TGTGCCAGCAGCACATTAGCGGGGGGCGGAATGTATACGCAGTATTTT	CASSTLAGGGMYTQYF
many	TRBV6-5	TRBJ1-2	-	TGTGCCAGCAGCCGCCTTGCCAAGGCCAGCTATGGCTACACCTTC	CASSRLAKASYGYTF
many	TRBV2	TRBJ1-5	TRBD1	TGTGCCAGCAGCGAAGGGACAGGGAATCAGCCCCAGCATTTT	CASSEGTGNQPQHF
few	TRBV7-6	TRBJ1-4	-	TGTGCCAGCAGCTTGCTGTCGAGTTCAACTAATGAAAAACTGTTTTTT	CASSLLSSSTNEKLFF
few	TRBV6-6	TRBJ1-5	-	TGTGCCAGCAGTCTAAGGGTGGAGGACAATCAGCCCCAGCATTTT	CASSLRVEDNQPQHF
few	TRBV5-1	TRBJ2-1	TRBD1	TGCGCCAGCAGCCAACTGACAGGGTACGAGCAGTTCTTC	CASSQLTGYEQFF
few	TRBV4-1	TRBJ1-5	-	TGCGCCAGCAGCCCCCCTCTAGTCATGCCCCAGCATTTT	CASSPPLVMPQHF
few	TRBV6-1	TRBJ2-3	-	TGTGCCAGCAGTGACTACCGGGATTCGGGCACAGATACGCAGTATTTT	CASSDYRDSGTDTQYF
-	TRBV9	TRBJ1-1	TRBD1	TGTGCCAGCAGCGCCCCAGGGGGTCAGGGCACTGAAGCTTTCTTT	CASSAPGGQGTEAFF
few	TRBV27	TRBJ1-1	-	TGTGCCACCCGGGGGACGTTGAACACTGAAGCTTTCTTT	CATRGTLNTEAFF
few	TRBV19	TRBJ1-5	TRBD1	TGTGCCAGTAGACAGGGGGCGAGTTGGGATCAGCCCCAGCATTTT	CASRQGASWDQPQHF
few	TRBV20-1	TRBJ1-6	-	TGCAGTGCTGGGGGAGGACAGACAGGTTCACCCCTCCACTTT	CSAGGGQTGSPLHF
medium-sized	TRBV27	TRBJ1-2	-	TGTGCCAGCACCCCCAGTAAAGACTTATATGGCTACACCTTC	CASTPSKDLYGYTF
many	TRBV11-2	TRBJ2-7	-	TGTGCCAGCAGCCCTCGGGACGGATCCTACGAGCAGTACTTC	CASSPRDGSYEQYF
-	TRBV6-2/TRBV6-3	TRBJ2-1	-	TGTGCCAGCAGCCCCCCGGGTTACAATGAGCAGTTCTTC	CASSPPGYNEQFF
few	TRBV6-2/TRBV6-3	TRBJ1-4	-	TGTGCCAGCAGCCGACAGAATGAAAAACTGTTTTTT	CASSRQNEKLFF
few	TRBV12-3/TRBV12-4	TRBJ1-2	-	TGTGCCAGCAGTCGGGACCTGCGTGGCTACACCTTC	CASSRDLRGYTF
few	TRBV2	TRBJ2-1	TRBD2	TGTGCCAGCAGTGGGACTAGCGGGGGGGTCCCCCCTAGCTACAATGAGCAGTTCTTC	CASSGTSGGVPPSYNEQFF
-	TRBV7-2	TRBJ2-7	-	TGTGCCAGCAGCTTAGCAGTGAGTGCCCTATCCTACGAGCAGTACTTC	CASSLAVSALSYEQYF
-	TRBV6-5	TRBJ2-2	TRBD1	TGTGCCAGCAGTTACTCGACAGGGGCTACCGGGGAGCTGTTTTTT	CASSYSTGATGELFF
many	TRBV6-6	TRBJ1-5	TRBD1	TGTGCCAGCAGTTATTTCGACAGGGGTGGCAATCAGCCCCAGCATTTT	CASSYFDRGGNQPQHF
many	TRBV25-1	TRBJ1-4	-	TGTGCCAGCAGTCCAATCGACGCAACTAATGAAAAACTGTTTTTT	CASSPIDATNEKLFF
few	TRBV28	TRBJ2-5	-	TGTGCCAGCAGTGTAGGGGGGCCCGAGACCCAGTACTTC	CASSVGGPETQYF
many	TRBV5-5	TRBJ1-5	TRBD1	TGTGCCAGCAGCCTAAGGGACAGTCGAAATAGCAATCAGCCCCAGCATTTT	CASSLRDSRNSNQPQHF
few	TRBV6-6	TRBJ1-6	-	TGTGCCAGCAGTTACTCGGGCGCGGGGGCCTGGTGGCCACCCCTCCACTTT	CASSYSGAGAWWPPLHF
many	TRBV6-5	TRBJ1-1	-	TGTGCCAGCACGAACCAGGGGATGAACACTGAAGCTTTCTTT	CASTNQGMNTEAFF
many	TRBV7-3	TRBJ2-6	-	TGTGCCAGCAGGGGCGTCTCTGGGGCCAACGTCCTGACTTTC	CASRGVSGANVLTF
-	TRBV6-2/TRBV6-3	TRBJ1-1	-	TGTGCCAGCACCGACCAGGTATCCAGGGACACTGAAGCTTTCTTT	CASTDQVSRDTEAFF
many	TRBV7-3	TRBJ1-1	-	TGTGCCAGCAGCTACGAGCTGAGCGCTGAAGCTTTCTTT	CASSYELSAEAFF
few	TRBV20-1	TRBJ2-1	TRBD2	TGCAGTGCGCTCCTTTCGGCGGGGGGCCTGGGTGAGCAGTTCTTC	CSALLSAGGLGEQFF